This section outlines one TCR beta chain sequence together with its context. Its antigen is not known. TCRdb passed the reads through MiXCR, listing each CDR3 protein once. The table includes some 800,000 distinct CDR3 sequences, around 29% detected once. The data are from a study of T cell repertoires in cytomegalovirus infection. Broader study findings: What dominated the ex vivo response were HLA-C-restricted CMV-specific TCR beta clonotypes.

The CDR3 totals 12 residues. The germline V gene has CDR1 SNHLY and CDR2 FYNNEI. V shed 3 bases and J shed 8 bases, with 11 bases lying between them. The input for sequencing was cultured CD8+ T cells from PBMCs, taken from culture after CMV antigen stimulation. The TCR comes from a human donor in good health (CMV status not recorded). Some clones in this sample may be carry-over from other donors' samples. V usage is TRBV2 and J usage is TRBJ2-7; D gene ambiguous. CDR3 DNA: TGTGCCAGCAGTGACTATAACGGACAGCAGTACGTC. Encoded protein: CASSDYNGQQYV.